This T cell receptor beta chain stems from a study of OX40 agonist ivuxolimab in advanced cancers. About this clone: Its antigen is not identified.

Overall study results and limits: Near-lowest levels of clonal expansion characterized partial responders at 0.1-3.0 mg/kg. Low normalized T-cell clonal expansion was also seen in some nonresponders. With doses of 0.1 to 3.0 mg/kg, CD4+ and CD8+ blood T cells had undergone clonal expansion by week 6.

The assay was immunoSEQ multiplex PCR, and TCRdb's table has in-frame clones only and misses some. The repertoire consists of fewer than 100,000 clones, with 80% to 90% occurring once and the leading ten covering just under 2%. The TCR comes from an adult with an advanced solid tumor such as melanoma, head and neck, liver or kidney cancer. The sequencing here drew on CD4+ or CD8+ T cells sorted from blood, taken in a trial of the OX40 agonist ivuxolimab.

The CDR3 loop is CASRPGQGGGTEAFF. In DNA form, the CDR3 reads TGTGCCAGCAGGCCGGGACAGGGGGGTGGTACTGAAGCTTTCTTT. The V call is TRBV6-6, the J call TRBJ1-1; 11 bases align to TRBD1. After removal of 6 bases from V and 5 bases from J, the junction contained 8 bases not matched to a gene. The CDR3 spans 15 residues. Per the germline V gene, CDR1 is MNHNY and CDR2 is SVGAGI (reference sequence).